The clone carrying this T cell receptor (beta chain) appeared a few times. What it binds is not known. The data derive from a study of response to subunit inactivated influenza vaccine. CDR1 is ENHRY, CDR2 SYGVKD, per germline. V trimming: 0 bases; J trimming: 2 bases; junction bases outside the gene matches: 5. CDR3 size: 17 residues. Study-level findings and limits: The authors proposed limited new T cell recruitment per seasonal influenza vaccination.

TCRdb recomputed calls from the RT-PCR reads with MiXCR, one row per CDR3 protein. Here the sample spans more than 700,000 distinct CDR3 sequences, around 21% being singletons. Source: PBMCs from blood, taken 5 to 6 days after vaccination. This sequence originates from a man in his forties or fifties who received an inactivated influenza vaccine. This chain joins TRBV10-3 and TRBJ2-2; 8 positions match TRBD2. In DNA form, the CDR3 reads TGTGCCATCAGTGAGTCGGCGGGAGGAATTAACACCGGGGAGCTGTTTTTT. It yields the protein CAISESAGGINTGELFF.